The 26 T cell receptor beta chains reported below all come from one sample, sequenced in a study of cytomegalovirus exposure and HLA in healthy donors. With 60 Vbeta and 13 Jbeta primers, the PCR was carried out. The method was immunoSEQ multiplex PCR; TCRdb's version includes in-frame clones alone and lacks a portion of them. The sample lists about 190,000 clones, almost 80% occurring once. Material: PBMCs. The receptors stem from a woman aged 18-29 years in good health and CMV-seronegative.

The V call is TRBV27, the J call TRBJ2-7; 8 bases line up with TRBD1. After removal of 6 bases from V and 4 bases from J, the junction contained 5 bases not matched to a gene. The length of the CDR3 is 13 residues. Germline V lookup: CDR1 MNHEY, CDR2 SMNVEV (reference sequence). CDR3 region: CASRSGGWYEQYF. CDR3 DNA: TGTGCCAGCAGGTCAGGGGGCTGGTACGAGCAGTACTTC.

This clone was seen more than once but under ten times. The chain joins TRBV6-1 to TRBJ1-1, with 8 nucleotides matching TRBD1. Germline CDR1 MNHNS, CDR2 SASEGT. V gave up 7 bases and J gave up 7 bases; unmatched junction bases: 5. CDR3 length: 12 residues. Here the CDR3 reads CASMAGQGEAFF. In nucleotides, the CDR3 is TGTGCCAGCATGGCAGGACAGGGTGAAGCTTTCTTT.

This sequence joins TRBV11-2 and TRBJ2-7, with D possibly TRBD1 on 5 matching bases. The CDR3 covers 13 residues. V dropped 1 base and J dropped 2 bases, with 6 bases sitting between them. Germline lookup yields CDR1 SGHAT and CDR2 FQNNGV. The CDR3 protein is CASSLAGPYEQYF. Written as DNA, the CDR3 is TGTGCCAGCAGCTTAGCAGGGCCCTACGAGCAGTACTTC.

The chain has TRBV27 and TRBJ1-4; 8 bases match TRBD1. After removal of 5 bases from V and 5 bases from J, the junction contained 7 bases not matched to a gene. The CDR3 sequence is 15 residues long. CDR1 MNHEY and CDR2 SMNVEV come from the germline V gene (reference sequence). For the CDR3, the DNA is TGTGCCAGCAGTACCCGGGACAGGATGAATGAAAAACTGTTTTTT. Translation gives CASSTRDRMNEKLFF.

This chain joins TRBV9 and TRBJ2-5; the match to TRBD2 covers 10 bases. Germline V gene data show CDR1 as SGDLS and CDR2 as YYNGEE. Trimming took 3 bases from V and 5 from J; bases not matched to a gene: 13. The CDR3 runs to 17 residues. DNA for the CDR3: TGTGCCAGCAGCGCGGGACTAGCGTTAGGGGCTTCGGAGACCCAGTACTTC. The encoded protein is CASSAGLALGASETQYF.

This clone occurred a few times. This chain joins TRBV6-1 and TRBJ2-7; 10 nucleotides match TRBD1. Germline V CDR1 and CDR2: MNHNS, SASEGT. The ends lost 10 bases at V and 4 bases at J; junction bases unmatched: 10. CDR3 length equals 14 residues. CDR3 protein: CATLRGQGKYEQYF. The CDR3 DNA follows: TGTGCCACCCTGCGGGGACAGGGGAAATACGAGCAGTACTTC.

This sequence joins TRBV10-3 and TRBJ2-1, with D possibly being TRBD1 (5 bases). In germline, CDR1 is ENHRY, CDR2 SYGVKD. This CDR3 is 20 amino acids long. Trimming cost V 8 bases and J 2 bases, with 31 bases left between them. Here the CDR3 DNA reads TGTGCCATCTCAATAGGAACCTCCCAGGGTTTCCGAGGCCCCTACAATGAGCAGTTCTTC. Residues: CAISIGTSQGFRGPYNEQFF.

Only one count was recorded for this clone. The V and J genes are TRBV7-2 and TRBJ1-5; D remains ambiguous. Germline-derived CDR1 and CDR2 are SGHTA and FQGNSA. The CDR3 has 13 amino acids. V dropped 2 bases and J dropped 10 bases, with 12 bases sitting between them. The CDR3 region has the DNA TGTGCCAGCAGCTTATCCAGCGGAAGCCCCCAGCATTTT. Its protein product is CASSLSSGSPQHF.

The CDR3: CASTPRGFRNTEAFF. As DNA, the CDR3 is TGTGCCAGCACCCCCAGGGGGTTTAGGAACACTGAAGCTTTCTTT. This chain connects TRBV28 to TRBJ1-1, with 7 bases that match TRBD1. The V gene's germline CDR1 is MDHEN and CDR2 SYDVKM. Trimming cost V 7 bases and J 1 base; bases outside gene matches: 9. The CDR3 is 15 residues long.

The CDR3 loop reads CASSQNPRGSNTEAFF. In DNA, the CDR3 is TGTGCCAGCAGCCAAAACCCCAGGGGGTCGAACACTGAAGCTTTCTTT. V usage is TRBV4-2 and J usage is TRBJ1-1; TRBD1 aligns across 7 bases. The CDR3 consists of 16 residues. Germline CDR1 LGHNA, CDR2 YNFKEQ. Losses at the gene ends were 2 bases for V and 1 base for J; bases not matched to a gene: 7.

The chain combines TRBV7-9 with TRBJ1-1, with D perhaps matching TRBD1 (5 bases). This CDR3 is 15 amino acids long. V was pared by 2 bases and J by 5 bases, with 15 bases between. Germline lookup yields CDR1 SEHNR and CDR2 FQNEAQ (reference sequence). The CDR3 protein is CASSLIGQGKTEAFF. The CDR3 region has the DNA TGTGCCAGCAGCTTAATAGGTCAGGGTAAGACTGAAGCTTTCTTT.

The CDR3 coding sequence is TGTGCCAGCATTTCCGGACAGGCTTATGGCTACACCTTC. Its protein product is CASISGQAYGYTF. The chain joins TRBV5-4 to TRBJ1-2; 7 nucleotides match TRBD1. This CDR3 contains 13 residues. Unmatched junction bases numbered 7, after V lost 6 bases and J lost 5 bases. The V gene's germline CDR1 is SGHNT and CDR2 YYREEE (reference sequence).

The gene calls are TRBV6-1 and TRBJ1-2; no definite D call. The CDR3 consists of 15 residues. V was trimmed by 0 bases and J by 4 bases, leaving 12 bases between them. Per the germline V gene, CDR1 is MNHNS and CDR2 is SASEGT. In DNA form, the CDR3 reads TGTGCCAGCAGTGAAGCGGTCGTAGCCCTCTATGGCTACACCTTC. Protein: CASSEAVVALYGYTF.

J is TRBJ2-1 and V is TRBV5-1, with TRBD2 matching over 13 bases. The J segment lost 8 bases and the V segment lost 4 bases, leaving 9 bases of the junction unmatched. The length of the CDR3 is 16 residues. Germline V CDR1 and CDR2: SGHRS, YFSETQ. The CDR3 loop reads CASSPVGLAGVDEQFF. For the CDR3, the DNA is TGCGCCAGCAGCCCGGTAGGACTAGCGGGAGTTGATGAGCAGTTCTTC.

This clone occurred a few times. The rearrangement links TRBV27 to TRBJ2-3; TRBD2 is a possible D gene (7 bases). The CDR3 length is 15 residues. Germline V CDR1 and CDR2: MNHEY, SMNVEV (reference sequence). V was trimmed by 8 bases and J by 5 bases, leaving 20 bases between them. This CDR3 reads CASALLGGRGDTQYF. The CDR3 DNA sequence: TGTGCCAGCGCCCTCCTGGGGGGGCGTGGAGATACGCAGTATTTT.

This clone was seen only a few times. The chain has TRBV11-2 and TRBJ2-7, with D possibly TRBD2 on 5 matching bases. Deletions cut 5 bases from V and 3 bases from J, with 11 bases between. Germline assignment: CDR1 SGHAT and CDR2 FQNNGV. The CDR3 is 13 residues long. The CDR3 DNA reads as TGTGCCAGCAGCCTAGGACTCGGCTACGAGCAGTACTTC. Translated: CASSLGLGYEQYF.

The CDR3 loop is CASSIGEGDTQYF. Written as DNA, the CDR3 is TGTGCCAGTAGTATAGGGGAGGGAGACACCCAGTACTTC. This chain links TRBV19 with TRBJ2-5; 7 bases are shared with TRBD2. The CDR3 is 13 amino acids. Germline CDR1 and CDR2: LNHDA and SQIVND (reference sequence). V gave up 1 base and J gave up 8 bases; unmatched junction bases: 4.

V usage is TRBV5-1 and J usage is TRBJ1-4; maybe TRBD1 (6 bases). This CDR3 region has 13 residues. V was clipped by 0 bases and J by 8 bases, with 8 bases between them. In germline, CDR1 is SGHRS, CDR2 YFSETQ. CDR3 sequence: CASSLERGEKLFF. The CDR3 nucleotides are TGCGCCAGCAGCTTGGAAAGGGGGGAAAAACTGTTTTTT.

This CDR3 reads CSVRAGNTEAFF. The CDR3 nucleotides are TGCAGCGTTCGAGCGGGGAACACTGAAGCTTTCTTT. This chain uses TRBV29-1 with TRBJ1-1; no clear D. V gave up 5 bases and J gave up 1 base, with 8 bases separating them. Germline CDR1 and CDR2: SQVTM and ANQGSEA. CDR3 length equals 12 residues.

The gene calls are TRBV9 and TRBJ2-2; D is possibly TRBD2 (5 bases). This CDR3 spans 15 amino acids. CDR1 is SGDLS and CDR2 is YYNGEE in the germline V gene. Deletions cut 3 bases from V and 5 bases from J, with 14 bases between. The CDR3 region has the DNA TGTGCCAGCAGCGCCCTGGGGAGATTGACCGGGGAGCTGTTTTTT. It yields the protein CASSALGRLTGELFF.

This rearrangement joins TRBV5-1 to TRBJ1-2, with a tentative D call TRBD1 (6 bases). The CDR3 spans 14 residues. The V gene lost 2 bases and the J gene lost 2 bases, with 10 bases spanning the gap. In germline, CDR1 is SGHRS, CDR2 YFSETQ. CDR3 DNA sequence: TGCGCCAGCAGCTTTGGGACAACAAACTATGGCTACACCTTC. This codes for CASSFGTTNYGYTF.

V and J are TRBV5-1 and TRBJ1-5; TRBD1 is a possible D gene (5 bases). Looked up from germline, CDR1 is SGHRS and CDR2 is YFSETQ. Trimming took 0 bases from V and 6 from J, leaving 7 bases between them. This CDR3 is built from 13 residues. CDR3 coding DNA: TGCGCCAGCAGCTTGGCCGGGGGTCAGCCCCAGCATTTT. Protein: CASSLAGGQPQHF.

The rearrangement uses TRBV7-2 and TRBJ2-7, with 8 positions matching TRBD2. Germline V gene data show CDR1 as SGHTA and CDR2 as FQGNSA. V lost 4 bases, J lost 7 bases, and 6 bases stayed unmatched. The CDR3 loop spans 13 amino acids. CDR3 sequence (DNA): TGTGCCAGCAGCTCCGGACTAGCTCATGAGCAGTACTTC. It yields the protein CASSSGLAHEQYF.

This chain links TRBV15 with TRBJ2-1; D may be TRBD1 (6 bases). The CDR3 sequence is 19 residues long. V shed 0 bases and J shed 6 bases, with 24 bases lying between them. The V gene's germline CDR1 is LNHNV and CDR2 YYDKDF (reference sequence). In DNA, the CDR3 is TGTGCCACCAGCAGAGATTCTAATCTAGGGGCAGGGGTAGGCAATGAGCAGTTCTTC. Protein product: CATSRDSNLGAGVGNEQFF.

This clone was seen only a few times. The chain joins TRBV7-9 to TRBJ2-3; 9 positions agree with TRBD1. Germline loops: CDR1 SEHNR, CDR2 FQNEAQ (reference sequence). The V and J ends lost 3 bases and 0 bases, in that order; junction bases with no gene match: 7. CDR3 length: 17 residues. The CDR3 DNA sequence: TGTGCCAGCAGCTTGGGGGGACAGGGTGGTAGCACAGATACGCAGTATTTT. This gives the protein CASSLGGQGGSTDTQYF.

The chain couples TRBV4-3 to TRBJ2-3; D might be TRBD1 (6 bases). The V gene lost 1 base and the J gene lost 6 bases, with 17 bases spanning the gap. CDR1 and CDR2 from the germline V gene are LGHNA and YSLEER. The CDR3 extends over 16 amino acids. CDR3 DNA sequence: TGCGCCAGCAGCCAAGTGTTGAGGCAGGGGTCGGATACGCAGTATTTT. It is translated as CASSQVLRQGSDTQYF.